This T cell receptor (beta chain) was retrieved from a study of T-cell memory formation after mild COVID-19. Study details: The study found TCR clusters largely donor specific.

Study results and caveats: Chiefly within CM and EM were the contracting CD4+ clones; CD8+ ones were within EMRA.

The germline gives CDR1 MNHNY, CDR2 SVGAGI (reference sequence). This CDR3 has 15 amino acids. Trimming took off 3 bases at V and 4 bases at J, with 15 bases between the two ends. About this clonotype itself: Its antigen remains unknown.

TCRdb re-called the 5' RACE reads through MiXCR, storing one row per CDR3 protein. The sample holds 100,000 to 130,000 distinct CDR3 sequences, roughly a sixth seen once. What was sequenced was PBMCs or a T cell subset sorted from them (not recorded which). The source is a man between 18 and 29 years old who had mild COVID-19 (a few samples of this study predate the infection). Cell type and time point are not known. The chain uses TRBV6-6 and TRBJ1-2, with D tentatively TRBD1 (5 bases). CDR3 sequence reads: CASSYRGAGTYGYTF. CDR3 coding DNA: TGTGCCAGCAGTTATCGCGGGGCCGGGACCTATGGCTACACCTTC.